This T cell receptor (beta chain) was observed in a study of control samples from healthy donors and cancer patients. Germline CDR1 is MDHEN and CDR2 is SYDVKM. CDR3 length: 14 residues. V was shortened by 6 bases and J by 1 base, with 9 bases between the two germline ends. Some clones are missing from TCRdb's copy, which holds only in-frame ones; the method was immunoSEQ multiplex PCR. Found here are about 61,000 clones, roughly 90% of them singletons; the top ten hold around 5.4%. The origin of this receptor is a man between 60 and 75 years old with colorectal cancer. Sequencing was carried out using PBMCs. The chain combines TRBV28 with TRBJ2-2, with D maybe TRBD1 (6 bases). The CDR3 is CASSLGQNTGELFF. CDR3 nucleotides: TGTGCCAGCAGCTTGGGACAGAACACCGGGGAGCTGTTTTTT.